The clone carrying this T cell receptor beta chain was recorded many times. Its target is not known. Via MiXCR, TCRdb re-called the 5' RACE reads, giving one row per CDR3 protein. The profile shows under 80,000 distinct CDR3 sequences, about 4% of them singletons. This record comes from a study of neurological immune-mediated disorders. Unsorted libraries used 2 million PBMCs kept at -80 degrees C. The CDR3 length is 13 residues. Trimming shortened V by 0 bases and J by 7 bases, and 13 bases separated the two germline ends. CDR1 is DFQATT and CDR2 is SNEGSKA in the germline V gene (reference sequence). Study conclusions and caveats: Across subjects, expanded clones had no CDR3 amino acid sequences in common, pointing to private repertoires in all groups.

The gene calls are TRBV20-1 and TRBJ2-7; unclear D gene. Sequencing was performed on PBMCs. This receptor was identified in a man aged 30 to 39 with multiple sclerosis. This chain's CDR3 is CSARELSGMEQYF. The CDR3 bases are TGCAGTGCTAGAGAATTGTCAGGCATGGAGCAGTACTTC.